This T cell receptor beta chain was sequenced during a study of blood T cell repertoires in COVID-19. Whole-study context: Donors in the United States, Italy and Spain gave samples during acute or convalescent COVID-19.

There are 13 residues in the CDR3. In germline, CDR1 is KGHSH, CDR2 LQKENI. V was shortened by 3 bases and J by 2 bases, with 7 bases between the two germline ends. Generated by immunoSEQ multiplex PCR, the TCRdb table keeps only in-frame clones and is missing some. Of over 300,000 clones in the sample, around 89% were seen once. The material sequenced was peripheral blood. This TCR came from a man younger than 35 with active or convalescent COVID-19. The rearrangement links TRBV18 to TRBJ1-1, with D perhaps matching TRBD1 (5 bases). CDR3 nucleotides: TGTGCCAGCTCACCGGGGGGAAACACTGAAGCTTTCTTT. Translation: CASSPGGNTEAFF.